These T cell receptor beta chains were read from a single sample in a study of T cell repertoires in cytomegalovirus infection. TCRdb used MiXCR to reprocess the reads, holding one entry per CDR3 protein. The repertoire holds approximately 300,000 distinct CDR3 sequences, under 35% seen once, with about 20% in the top ten. Antigens for these TCRs are unknown. This specimen consisted of cultured PBMCs, obtained from culture after CMV antigen stimulation. These receptors originate from a human donor in good health (CMV status not recorded). Some clones in this sample may be carry-over from other donors' samples. The CDR3 runs from the conserved cysteine through the conserved F or W. A D gene is named only where the DNA matches it firmly. Some rows have no size entry. The others give once, few or many, or a class for an expanded clone.

V gene: TRBV27; CDR3 length: 14; D gene: NA; clone size: few; J gene: TRBJ2-7; CDR3 DNA: TGTGCCAGCAGTTTATCGGGCCGGACCTACGAGCAGTACTTC; CDR3 protein: CASSLSGRTYEQYF
V gene: TRBV15; CDR3 length: 15; D gene: TRBD2; clone size: NA; J gene: TRBJ2-5; CDR3 DNA: TGTGCCACCAGTAGGCTAGCGGGGGGTTTTGAGACCCAGTACTTC; CDR3 protein: CATSRLAGGFETQYF
V gene: TRBV28; CDR3 length: 13; D gene: NA; clone size: few; J gene: TRBJ1-6; CDR3 DNA: TGTGCCAGCAAGGGGCAGTATAATTCACCCCTCCACTTT; CDR3 protein: CASKGQYNSPLHF
V gene: TRBV19; CDR3 length: 17; D gene: TRBD1; clone size: NA; J gene: TRBJ2-1; CDR3 DNA: TGTGCCAGTAGTAAATTCGGGACAGATGGAGGCTACAATGAGCAGTTCTTC; CDR3 protein: CASSKFGTDGGYNEQFF
V gene: TRBV11-2; CDR3 length: 16; D gene: NA; clone size: few; J gene: TRBJ1-3; CDR3 DNA: TGTGCCAGCAGCCCAACAACGACAGCTCTCGAAAACACCATATATTTT; CDR3 protein: CASSPTTTALENTIYF
V gene: TRBV28; CDR3 length: 16; D gene: NA; clone size: few; J gene: TRBJ1-4; CDR3 DNA: TGTGCCAGCAGCGTCCTCTCAGGGGCAACTAATGAAAAACTGTTTTTT; CDR3 protein: CASSVLSGATNEKLFF
V gene: TRBV14; CDR3 length: 15; D gene: NA; clone size: NA; J gene: TRBJ2-3; CDR3 DNA: TGTGCCAGCAGCGGGAGCGGGTGGAAGACAGATACGCAGTATTTT; CDR3 protein: CASSGSGWKTDTQYF
V gene: TRBV7-2; CDR3 length: 16; D gene: NA; clone size: many; J gene: TRBJ1-2; CDR3 DNA: TGTGCCAGCAGCTTAGAACCAGGGCAGAGCATTTATGGCTACACCTTC; CDR3 protein: CASSLEPGQSIYGYTF
V gene: TRBV19; CDR3 length: 16; D gene: NA; clone size: NA; J gene: TRBJ1-5; CDR3 DNA: TGTGCCAGTAGGTCGTGGGGGAGTTCCCGAGATCAGCCCCAGCATTTT; CDR3 protein: CASRSWGSSRDQPQHF
V gene: TRBV7-6; CDR3 length: 16; D gene: NA; clone size: few; J gene: TRBJ2-1; CDR3 DNA: TGTGCCAGCATCCGGACCGGGACCGGGGTAGGCAATGAGCAGTTCTTC; CDR3 protein: CASIRTGTGVGNEQFF
V gene: TRBV25-1; CDR3 length: 14; D gene: NA; clone size: NA; J gene: TRBJ1-3; CDR3 DNA: TGTGCCAGCACTGAGACCCACCGAGGGGGCACCATATATTTT; CDR3 protein: CASTETHRGGTIYF
V gene: TRBV7-9; CDR3 length: 14; D gene: NA; clone size: few; J gene: TRBJ2-5; CDR3 DNA: TGTGCCAGCAGCTTAGGATACAGGGAAGAGACCCAGTACTTC; CDR3 protein: CASSLGYREETQYF
V gene: TRBV6-1; CDR3 length: 20; D gene: TRBD2; clone size: NA; J gene: TRBJ2-1; CDR3 DNA: TGTGCCAGCAGTGCAGGACTAGCGGGGGCCCTGGGAAACTCCTACAATGAGCAGTTCTTC; CDR3 protein: CASSAGLAGALGNSYNEQFF
V gene: TRBV30; CDR3 length: 13; D gene: NA; clone size: NA; J gene: TRBJ1-1; CDR3 DNA: TGTGCCTGGAGTGTACCCGAGTACACTGAAGCTTTCTTT; CDR3 protein: CAWSVPEYTEAFF
V gene: TRBV5-1; CDR3 length: 16; D gene: TRBD2; clone size: NA; J gene: TRBJ2-7; CDR3 DNA: TGCGCCAGCAGCTTGGATTGGACTAGCGACCCCTACGAGCAGTACTTC; CDR3 protein: CASSLDWTSDPYEQYF
V gene: TRBV19; CDR3 length: 13; D gene: TRBD1; clone size: NA; J gene: TRBJ2-3; CDR3 DNA: TGTGCCAGTTGGACAGGCGCCACAGATACGCAGTATTTT; CDR3 protein: CASWTGATDTQYF
V gene: TRBV7-8; CDR3 length: 14; D gene: NA; clone size: few; J gene: TRBJ1-2; CDR3 DNA: TGTGCCAGCAGCTCCAAATTGGAAGGCTATGGCTACACCTTC; CDR3 protein: CASSSKLEGYGYTF
V gene: TRBV15; CDR3 length: 14; D gene: NA; clone size: few; J gene: TRBJ1-5; CDR3 DNA: TGTGCCACGGATCAAGGGATGAACAATCAGCCCCAGCATTTT; CDR3 protein: CATDQGMNNQPQHF